Each of the 12 T cell receptor beta chains below was sequenced from the same sample in a study of T cells in Graves' hyperthyroidism and ophthalmopathy (dated by TCRdb to the late 2010s). Receptor amplification or capture employed multiplex PCR. Instrument on record: Illumina HiSeq 2000. The TCR beta CDR3 regions were amplified from the RNA transcripts. The first round of RT-PCR for the TCR CDR3 was performed with the HTBI primer set and the Qiagen OneStep RT-PCR kit. Clones were called with MiXCR by TCRdb after fastp trimmed the public reads at Q25, and only in-frame beta chains were retained. CDR3 protein duplicates are merged, each entry listing the most common genes and DNA. The sample table lists a few hundred thousand distinct CDR3 sequences, less than 15% of them with a count of one. Roughly 20% of the sample lies in the top ten. The sample taken for sequencing was blood. The receptors derive from a man aged 25 to 40 with Graves' hyperthyroidism that later progressed to Graves' ophthalmopathy.

This clonotype came up many times. The chain recombines TRBV6-5 with TRBJ2-2, with D possibly being TRBD1 (5 bases). Germline CDR1 MNHEY, CDR2 SVGAGI. With 0 bases removed from V and 4 bases from J, the gap between germline ends came to 12 bases. CDR3 length: 16 residues. CDR3 in DNA: TGTGCCAGCAGTTACTCAGGGCAGGGTGGCACCGGGGAGCTGTTTTTT. It encodes CASSYSGQGGTGELFF.

This clonotype was counted ten times or more. The genes are TRBV7-2 and TRBJ2-3; possible D gene TRBD2, 6 bases. This CDR3 spans 15 amino acids. Per germline, CDR1 SGHTA and CDR2 FQGNSA. The V and J ends lost 7 bases and 3 bases respectively, with 17 bases between them. CDR3 nucleotide sequence: TGTGCCAGCACCGCGGGGATCACTAATACAGATACGCAGTATTTT. Residues: CASTAGITNTDTQYF.

This clonotype has ten or more counts. The genes are TRBV9 and TRBJ1-2; D call uncertain. Trimming removed 0 bases from V and 7 bases from J, with 10 bases in between. The CDR3 totals 13 residues. The germline CDR1 and CDR2 sequences are SGDLS and YYNGEE. CDR3 nucleotides: TGTGCCAGCAGCGTAGAGAGGGAGGGTGGCTACACCTTC. Encoded protein: CASSVEREGGYTF.

This clonotype has more than one count but fewer than ten. The chain joins TRBV9 to TRBJ2-7, with D unclear. The V and J ends lost 0 bases and 5 bases respectively, with 18 bases between them. The CDR3 sequence is 16 residues long. CDR1 and CDR2 (germline): SGDLS, YYNGEE. CDR3 DNA sequence: TGTGCCAGCAGCGTAGGAAGCTTAACCCTTAATCACGAGCAGTACTTC. It yields the protein CASSVGSLTLNHEQYF.

There are a few counts of this clonotype. The rearrangement joins TRBV9 to TRBJ2-1, with D perhaps given as TRBD1 or TRBD2 (6 bases each). CDR1 and CDR2 (germline): SGDLS, YYNGEE. The CDR3 has 15 residues. V lost 2 bases to trimming and J lost 2 bases, with 11 bases between them. CDR3 sequence reads: CASSVRGAPYNEQFF. DNA for the CDR3: TGTGCCAGCAGCGTTAGGGGGGCCCCCTACAATGAGCAGTTCTTC.

The J gene is TRBJ2-7, the V gene TRBV28; unclear D gene. The V end lost 1 base, the J end lost 2 bases, and 6 bases lay between the germline ends. The germline V gene encodes CDR1 MDHEN and CDR2 SYDVKM. The CDR3 covers 13 residues. The CDR3 here is CASSLSRAYEQYF. Here the CDR3 DNA reads TGTGCCAGCAGTTTATCCAGAGCCTACGAGCAGTACTTC.

This sequence joins TRBV25-1 and TRBJ1-1; D is perhaps TRBD1 (5 bases). V lost 6 bases and J lost 3, with 11 bases in between. The CDR3 is 13 amino acids. Looked up from germline, CDR1 is MGHDK and CDR2 is SYGVNS. The CDR3 is CASSTTVDTEAFF. CDR3 nucleotides: TGTGCCAGCAGCACGACAGTGGACACTGAAGCTTTCTTT.

In this sample, this clonotype turned up many times. CDR3: CASSLAESYEQYF. DNA of the CDR3: TGTGCCAGCAGTTTAGCGGAGTCCTACGAGCAGTACTTC. V gene TRBV28 combines with J gene TRBJ2-7; no firm D call. The CDR3 extends over 13 amino acids. Looked up from germline, CDR1 is MDHEN and CDR2 is SYDVKM. Trimming stripped 2 bases from V and 1 base from J, with 6 bases between. Full variable domain (outside the CDR3, taken from reference TRBV28 and TRBJ2-7): DVKVTQSSRYLVKRTGEKVFLECVQDMDHENMFWYRQDPGLGLRLIYFSYDVKMKEKGDIPEGYSVSREKKERFSLILESASTNQTSMYLCASSLAESYEQYFGPGTRLTVT.

The chain is built from TRBV5-6 and TRBJ1-6; 11 bases match TRBD1. J gave up 4 bases and V 4 bases, and 7 bases lay outside the gene matches. Germline V gene sequence: CDR1 SGHDT, CDR2 YYEEEE. This CDR3 comprises 17 residues. CDR3 residues: CASSIGTGGDYNSPLHF. CDR3 DNA sequence: TGTGCCAGCAGCATCGGGACAGGGGGGGATTATAATTCACCCCTCCACTTT.

The V and J genes are TRBV24-1 and TRBJ1-5; no reliable D call. Trimming cost V 7 bases and J 8 bases, with 14 bases left between them. The germline V gene has CDR1 KGHDR and CDR2 SFDVKD. The CDR3 sequence is 13 residues long. The CDR3 spells CATSAPGLEPQHF. DNA of the CDR3: TGTGCCACCAGCGCGCCGGGGTTAGAGCCCCAGCATTTT.

This clonotype was counted ten times or more. The rearrangement links TRBV7-9 to TRBJ2-5; D not certain. V shed 6 bases and J shed 1 base, with 9 bases lying between them. The CDR3 sequence is 13 residues long. CDR1 and CDR2 (germline): SEHNR, FQNEAQ (reference sequence). In DNA, the CDR3 is TGTGCCAGCAGTCCCCGGGCCCAAGAGACCCAGTACTTC. It translates to CASSPRAQETQYF.

V and J are TRBV25-1 and TRBJ1-5; perhaps TRBD1 as D (6 bases). The CDR3 consists of 19 residues. V was trimmed by 4 bases and J by 0 bases, leaving 22 bases between them. Germline loops: CDR1 MGHDK, CDR2 SYGVNS. In nucleotides, the CDR3 is TGTGCCAGCAGTGGCCCTGACAGGCTTGAAATTGATAGCAATCAGCCCCAGCATTTT. It yields the protein CASSGPDRLEIDSNQPQHF.